This is a list of T cell receptor beta chains from one sample in a study of blood T cell repertoires in COVID-19. The table came from immunoSEQ multiplex PCR; TCRdb's copy has only in-frame clones and leaves some out. The profile shows around 64,000 clones, 86% of them singletons. Sequenced: peripheral blood. The source is a man aged 50-60 years with active COVID-19. Both conserved end residues are part of each CDR3. A D gene is named only where the DNA matches it firmly. Some rows mark clone size as missing; the rest say once, few, many or name a class of expanded clone.

>TRBJ1-5|TRBD1|.|TRBV5-5
TGTGCCAGCAGCCCCACCCCGGGACAGAGCAATCAGCCCCAGCATTTT
CASSPTPGQSNQPQHF
>TRBJ2-1|.|.|TRBV9
TGTGCCAGCAGCGTAGCAGGGGTCAATGAGCAGTTCTTC
CASSVAGVNEQFF
>TRBJ2-2|.|.|TRBV6-5
TGTGCCAGCAGTTCCTCCGACGGACTCACCGGGGAGCTGTTTTTT
CASSSSDGLTGELFF
>TRBJ2-3|.|.|TRBV10-1
TGCGCCAGCAGTGATAGAACAGATACGCAGTATTTT
CASSDRTDTQYF
>TRBJ2-5|.|.|TRBV5-1
TGCGCCAGCAGCTCCGACTTAGCGTCTGCTTCTGGGACCCAGTACTTC
CASSSDLASASGTQYF
>TRBJ1-1|.|.|TRBV2
TGTGCCAGCAGCCCCACAGGGAACGCTTTCTTT
CASSPTGNAFF
>TRBJ2-7|TRBD1|.|TRBV11-1
TGTGCCAGCAGCTCCGGGACAGGGGGCTACGAGCAGTACTTC
CASSSGTGGYEQYF
>TRBJ2-2|.|once|TRBV4-1
TGCGCCAGCAGCCAAGAGGGTCTCTCAGGTCCCGGGGAGCTGTTTTTT
CASSQEGLSGPGELFF
>TRBJ2-2|TRBD2|.|TRBV29-1
TGCAGCGCCCTCTTCGGGGGGGCGGTCGGGGAGCTGTTTTTT
CSALFGGAVGELFF
>TRBJ1-1|.|once|TRBV3-1/TRBV3-2
TGTGCCAGCGTCGGGGGGACTGAAGCTTTCTTT
CASVGGTEAFF
>TRBJ2-2|TRBD2|.|TRBV19
TGTGCCAGTAGCGGATACGCGACTAGCGGGGAGAACACCGGGGAGCTGTTTTTT
CASSGYATSGENTGELFF
>TRBJ2-3|TRBD2|.|TRBV5-4
TGTGCCAGCAGCTTGGCTAGCGGGGGGGCCACAGATACGCAGTATTTT
CASSLASGGATDTQYF
>TRBJ1-2|.|.|TRBV6-5
TGTGCCAGCAGCGCTAATTCCAGGTTATGGGGCTACACCTTC
CASSANSRLWGYTF
>TRBJ2-1|TRBD2|.|TRBV19
TGTGCCAGTAGTTACGGGGGGGAGGACAATGAGCAGTTCTTC
CASSYGGEDNEQFF
>TRBJ2-3|.|.|TRBV6-5
TGTGCCAGCAGTTACTCACGGAGGGGGCGCACAGATACGCAGTATTTT
CASSYSRRGRTDTQYF
>TRBJ1-3|TRBD1|.|TRBV7-9
TGTGCCAGCAGCTTAGGGACAGGGCACCCCTCGAGCTCTGGAAACACCATATATTTT
CASSLGTGHPSSSGNTIYF
>TRBJ1-4|.|.|TRBV28
TGTGCCAGCAGGGGCGGGTGGGGTAATGAAAAACTGTTTTTT
CASRGGWGNEKLFF
>TRBJ2-1|TRBD2|.|TRBV2
TGTGCCAGCAGTCCTACTAGCGGGGGGCGCAATGAGCAGTTCTTC
CASSPTSGGRNEQFF
>TRBJ1-2|TRBD1|.|TRBV4-2
TGTGCCAGCAGCCAAGAAACAGGGGGCGGCTATGGCTACACCTTC
CASSQETGGGYGYTF
>TRBJ2-1|.|few|TRBV7-8
TGTGCCAGCAGCCGACTCACCTACTCCTACAATGAGCAGTTCTTC
CASSRLTYSYNEQFF
>TRBJ2-2|TRBD2|.|TRBV24-1
TGTGCCACCAGTGATAGTGGGCGACTAGCGGCTAACACCGGGGAGCTGTTTTTT
CATSDSGRLAANTGELFF
>TRBJ2-2|TRBD1|.|TRBV2
TGTGCCAGCATCGGACAGGCGAACACCGGGGAGCTGTTTTTT
CASIGQANTGELFF
>TRBJ2-3|.|.|TRBV7-2
TGTGCCAGCAGCTCCGCCCCTACTAGGGGGGGGGATACGCAGTATTTT
CASSSAPTRGGDTQYF
>TRBJ1-4|.|.|TRBV4-1
TGCGCCAGCAGCCAAGAGAAGGGGAGGTCTAATGAAAAACTGTTTTTT
CASSQEKGRSNEKLFF
>TRBJ2-7|.|.|TRBV7-2
TGTGCCAGCAGCTTAGCGCGGGCCTACGAGCAGTACTTC
CASSLARAYEQYF
>TRBJ2-4|TRBD1|.|TRBV4-3
TGCGCCAGCAGCCGGACAGGGGACGCCAAAAACATTCAGTACTTC
CASSRTGDAKNIQYF
>TRBJ2-3|TRBD2|.|TRBV4-1
TGCGCCAGCAGCCAAGGGGTTGGGACTACCACAGATACGCAGTATTTT
CASSQGVGTTTDTQYF
>TRBJ1-1|.|.|TRBV10-3
TGTGCCACGAGTGCCGGAACAGGGCGGAGCACTGAAGCTTTCTTT
CATSAGTGRSTEAFF
>TRBJ1-4|TRBD1|.|TRBV4-1
TGCGCCAGCAGCCGGGACAGGGGTATAGAAAAACTGTTTTTT
CASSRDRGIEKLFF
>TRBJ2-7|.|.|TRBV21-1
TGTGCCAGCAGCAAAGCGCTTCAGAGGGCGGATATTGACGAGCAGTACTTC
CASSKALQRADIDEQYF
>TRBJ1-4|.|.|TRBV11-2
TGTGCCAGCAGCCACCCCCGCCTGCGAGCTAATGAAAAACTGTTTTTT
CASSHPRLRANEKLFF
>TRBJ2-3|.|.|TRBV3-1/TRBV3-2
TGTGCCAGCAGCCAAGCTCAGAGCACAGATACGCAGTATTTT
CASSQAQSTDTQYF
>TRBJ2-2|TRBD2|.|TRBV28
TGTGCCAGCAGTTTACCGGGGGGGCGGGACTTCACCGGGGAGCTGTTTTTT
CASSLPGGRDFTGELFF
>TRBJ2-3|TRBD1|once|TRBV2
TGTGCCAGCAGGCCGGACAGGAACACAGATACGCAGTATTTT
CASRPDRNTDTQYF
>TRBJ2-3|TRBD2|.|TRBV9
TGTGCCAGCAGCGGACTAGCGGGGGGTCCTAGCACAGATACGCAGTATTTT
CASSGLAGGPSTDTQYF
>TRBJ2-2|.|.|TRBV9
TGTGCCAGCAGCGTAGCCGGGGAGAACACCGGGGAGCTGTTTTTT
CASSVAGENTGELFF
>TRBJ2-5|TRBD2|.|TRBV19
TGTGCCAGTAGTATGGAAACTAGCGGGAGCAGTGAGACCCAGTACTTC
CASSMETSGSSETQYF
>TRBJ1-1|TRBD1|.|TRBV29-1
TGCAGCGTTGACGACAGGGACGACACTGAAGCTTTCTTT
CSVDDRDDTEAFF
>TRBJ2-3|.|few|TRBV19
TGTGCCAGTAGTATAGATAGATCGGATACGCAGTATTTT
CASSIDRSDTQYF
>TRBJ2-7|TRBD1|.|TRBV6-5
TGTGCCAGCAGTCCCCGGGACAGGGGTTACGAGCAGTACTTC
CASSPRDRGYEQYF
>TRBJ2-7|TRBD2|few|TRBV11-2
TGTGCCAGCAGCTTGGGGGGACTAGCGGGTAACACCTACGAGCAGTACTTC
CASSLGGLAGNTYEQYF
>TRBJ2-2|.|.|TRBV7-8
TGTGCCAGCAGCTCTTGGGCCGCCCGGACCGGGGAGCTGTTTTTT
CASSSWAARTGELFF
>TRBJ1-4|.|.|TRBV5-1
TGCGCCAGCAGCTTTGAGACACACCTGGCAACTAATGAAAAACTGTTTTTT
CASSFETHLATNEKLFF
>TRBJ2-1|TRBD1|.|TRBV5-4
TGTGCCAGCAGCTTGGACAGGGGAGCCTACAATGAGCAGTTCTTC
CASSLDRGAYNEQFF
>TRBJ1-1|TRBD1|.|TRBV19
TGTGCCAGTAGCCAGACAGGGGCCACTGAAGCTTTCTTT
CASSQTGATEAFF
>TRBJ1-2|TRBD1|.|TRBV5-1
TGCGCCAGCAGGCCGGGACAGGGAGGCTATGACGGTGGCTACACCTTC
CASRPGQGGYDGGYTF
>TRBJ2-7|.|.|TRBV7-3
TGTGCCAGCAGCTTACGAGGGCTCGAGCAGTACTTC
CASSLRGLEQYF
>TRBJ2-1|TRBD2|.|TRBV27
TGTGCCAGCAGTTCTTGGACTAGCGGCAATGAGCAGTTCTTC
CASSSWTSGNEQFF
>TRBJ1-4|TRBD1|.|TRBV30
TGTGCCTGGAGTCAGACAGGGGGCGGCGAAAAACTGTTTTTT
CAWSQTGGGEKLFF
>TRBJ2-3|TRBD2|.|TRBV19
TGTGCCAGTAGTATAGCCGGGACTAGCGGAACCCCAGATACGCAGTATTTT
CASSIAGTSGTPDTQYF
>TRBJ2-7|.|.|TRBV20-1
TGCAGTGCTAGTGACTACCACAGAGCCTACGAGCAGTACTTC
CSASDYHRAYEQYF
>TRBJ2-7|TRBD2|.|TRBV5-4
TGTGCCAGCCGCCCGGGAGGCCAATCCGAGCAGTACTTC
CASRPGGQSEQYF
>TRBJ1-4|.|.|TRBV5-5
TGTGCCAGCAGCCGGACCCCCCAGGGGTTACCCGAAAAACTGTTTTTT
CASSRTPQGLPEKLFF
>TRBJ2-7|TRBD1|once|TRBV2
TGTGCCAGCACTCCCGACAGGGTATCCTACGAGCAGTACTTC
CASTPDRVSYEQYF
>TRBJ1-4|TRBD1|few|TRBV2
TGTGCCAGCAGGAACAGGGGGCAACCTGAAAAACTGTTTTTT
CASRNRGQPEKLFF